The 9 T cell receptor beta chains below come from one sample, sequenced in a study of cytotoxic CD8 clonotypes in ibrutinib-treated CLL. Only in-frame clones appear in the TCRdb table, and some are missing; sequencing was by immunoSEQ multiplex PCR. Of hundreds of thousands of clones listed, 70% are singletons. The material sequenced was PBMCs, taken after 24 months of ibrutinib treatment. The receptors stem from a human donor with chronic lymphocytic leukemia.

This chain links TRBV5-8 with TRBJ2-2; 14 nucleotides line up with TRBD2. The CDR3 loop spans 17 amino acids. V lost 4 bases to trimming and J lost 5 bases; unmatched junction nucleotides: 7. Germline CDR1 is SGHTS and CDR2 is YDEGEE. The CDR3 sequence is CASSQGLAGVDTGELFF. DNA of the CDR3: TGTGCCAGCAGCCAGGGACTAGCGGGAGTAGATACCGGGGAGCTGTTTTTT.

The gene calls are TRBV7-9 and TRBJ2-1; 9 bases agree with TRBD2. This CDR3 is built from 15 residues. CDR1 is SEHNR, CDR2 FQNEAQ, per germline (reference sequence). Trimming at V came to 4 bases and at J to 5 bases, leaving 6 bases not matched to a gene. CDR3 nucleotides: TGTGCCAGCAGCTCAATGGCGGGAGGGAACAATGAGCAGTTCTTC. Its translation is CASSSMAGGNNEQFF.

The genes are TRBV29-1 and TRBJ1-1, with D possibly being TRBD1 (5 bases). V was clipped by 7 bases and J by 3 bases, with 15 bases between them. Germline CDR1 reads SQVTM; CDR2 reads ANQGSEA. This CDR3 spans 13 amino acids. Here the CDR3 DNA reads TGCAGCGCCTTCCGGCAGGGCTACACTGAAGCTTTCTTT. Encoded protein: CSAFRQGYTEAFF.

DNA of the CDR3: TGTGCCATCAGTGTGGAGGGGGCGAGCAATCAGCCCCAGCATTTT. It is translated as CAISVEGASNQPQHF. The gene calls are TRBV10-3 and TRBJ1-5; 7 bases agree with TRBD1. Germline V CDR1 and CDR2: ENHRY, SYGVKD. V dropped 4 bases and J dropped 1; count of bases not matched to a gene: 4. The CDR3 length is 15 residues.

V usage is TRBV18 and J usage is TRBJ1-1; no clear D gene. Germline CDR1 reads KGHSH; CDR2 reads LQKENI. V was pared by 6 bases and J by 11 bases, with 19 bases between. This CDR3 has 13 amino acids. This CDR3 is CASSGSEGIGAFF. In nucleotides, the CDR3 is TGTGCCAGCTCCGGATCTGAGGGAATAGGGGCTTTCTTT. The complete variable domain, with remaining parts taken from reference TRBV18 and TRBJ1-1, reads NAGVMQNPRHLVRRRGQEARLRCSPMKGHSHVYWYRQLPEEGLKFMVYLQKENIIDESGMPKERFSAEFPKEGPSILRIQQVVRGDSAAYFCASSGSEGIGAFFGQGTRLTVV.

The gene calls are TRBV2 and TRBJ1-4, with TRBD1 matching over 7 bases. The CDR3 has 14 amino acids. J lost 8 bases, V lost 5 bases, and 8 bases had no gene match. Germline-derived CDR1 and CDR2 are SNHLY and FYNNEI. CDR3 region: CASSPTGDNEKLFF. The CDR3 nucleotides are TGTGCCAGCAGTCCCACAGGGGATAACGAAAAACTGTTTTTT.

V gene TRBV9 combines with J gene TRBJ1-2; TRBD1 aligns across 9 bases. CDR1 SGDLS and CDR2 YYNGEE come from the germline V gene. This CDR3 region has 15 residues. V shed 0 bases, J shed 5 bases, and the junction held 5 bases outside the gene matches. As DNA, the CDR3 is TGTGCCAGCAGCGTAGACACAGGGGGCGAATATGGCTACACCTTC. Protein sequence: CASSVDTGGEYGYTF.

The chain uses TRBV4-3 and TRBJ2-5, with D tentatively TRBD1 (8 bases). This CDR3 is 15 amino acids long. Looked up from germline, CDR1 is LGHNA and CDR2 is YSLEER. V lost 2 bases and J 5 bases, leaving 15 bases between the germline ends. The CDR3 coding sequence is TGCGCCAGCAGCCAACAGTACAGGGGGGGGGAGACCCAGTACTTC. Its translation: CASSQQYRGGETQYF.

This sequence joins TRBV6-5 and TRBJ2-1, with TRBD1 matching 12 bases. V shed 0 bases and J 12 bases; nucleotides not matched to a gene: 6. Germline CDR1 is MNHEY and CDR2 is SVGAGI. This CDR3 is 15 amino acids long. For the CDR3, the DNA is TGTGCCAGCAGTTACTCGACGGGACAGGGGGCCGCGCAGTTCTTC. This sequence encodes CASSYSTGQGAAQFF.